This T cell receptor beta chain is from a study of T cell responses to AZD1222 COVID-19 vaccine. Across the study: Pooling was applied to second doses at about 4 or about 12 weeks.

Overall study findings and caveats: Spike was spanned by vaccine-associated CD4 TCRs, which were dominant at 160-218 and 743-854. The study identified only 6 or 7 AZD1222 recipients as seropositive at baseline.

Turning to this clone: Its antigen is undetermined.

Method: immunoSEQ multiplex PCR; TCRdb's copy keeps in-frame clones and lacks some. The top ten clones hold under 3.5% of a sample with over 95,000 clones, around nine tenths of them seen once. CDR3 length: 14 amino acids. V lost 5 bases to trimming and J lost 4 bases, with 14 bases between them. Germline lookup yields CDR1 SGHAT and CDR2 FQNNGV. This TCR was sampled from an adult in good health. The rearrangement joins TRBV11-2 to TRBJ1-2; D perhaps matches TRBD1 (6 bases). Sample: peripheral blood, taken on day 0 of AZD1222 vaccination. The CDR3 loop is CASSVQGISYGYTF. CDR3 nucleotide sequence: TGTGCCAGCAGCGTACAGGGAATATCCTATGGCTACACCTTC.